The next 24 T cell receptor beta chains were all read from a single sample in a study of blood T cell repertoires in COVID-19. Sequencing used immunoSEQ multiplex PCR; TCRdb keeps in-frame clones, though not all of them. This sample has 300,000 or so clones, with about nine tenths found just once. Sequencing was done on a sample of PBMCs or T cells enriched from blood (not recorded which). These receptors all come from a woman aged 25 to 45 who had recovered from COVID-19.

The DNA for the CDR3 is TGCGCCAGCAGCGTACTCAGGGGGCCGGGAGAAAAACTGTTTTTT. This sequence encodes CASSVLRGPGEKLFF. The chain carries TRBV5-1 and TRBJ1-4, with TRBD1 matching over 8 bases. CDR3 length equals 15 residues. Per germline, CDR1 SGHRS and CDR2 YFSETQ. Trimming at V came to 4 bases and at J to 8 bases, leaving 10 bases not matched to a gene.

The CDR3 loop is CASEALAKNIQYF. The CDR3 DNA is TGTGCCAGCGAGGCCCTAGCCAAAAACATTCAGTACTTC. The J gene is TRBJ2-4, the V gene TRBV25-1, with D uncertain. The CDR3 totals 13 residues. The V end was cut by 8 bases, the J end by 0 bases, with 8 bases between. The germline gives CDR1 MGHDK, CDR2 SYGVNS.

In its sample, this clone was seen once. The CDR3 reads CASSPLAGPRQETQYF. The DNA of the CDR3 is TGTGCCAGCTCACCGCTAGCGGGTCCCCGCCAAGAGACCCAGTACTTC. This rearrangement joins TRBV18 to TRBJ2-5, with 8 bases identical to TRBD2. Trimming cost V 3 bases and J 1 base; bases outside gene matches: 7. The CDR3 contains 16 residues. Germline V lookup: CDR1 KGHSH, CDR2 LQKENI.

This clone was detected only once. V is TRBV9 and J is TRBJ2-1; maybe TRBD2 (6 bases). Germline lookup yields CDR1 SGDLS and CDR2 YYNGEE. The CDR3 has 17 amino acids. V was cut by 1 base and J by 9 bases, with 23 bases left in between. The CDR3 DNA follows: TGTGCCAGCAGCGTAAGGGCTAGCGACCCTCTGGTTCCTGAGCAGTTCTTC. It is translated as CASSVRASDPLVPEQFF.

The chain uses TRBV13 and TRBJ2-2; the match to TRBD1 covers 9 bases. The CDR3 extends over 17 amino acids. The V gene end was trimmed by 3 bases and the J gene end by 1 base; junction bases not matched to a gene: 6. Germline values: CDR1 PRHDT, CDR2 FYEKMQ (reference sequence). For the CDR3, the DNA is TGTGCCAGCAGCTTCCGTTCGGGACAGGGGAACACCGGGGAGCTGTTTTTT. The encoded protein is CASSFRSGQGNTGELFF.

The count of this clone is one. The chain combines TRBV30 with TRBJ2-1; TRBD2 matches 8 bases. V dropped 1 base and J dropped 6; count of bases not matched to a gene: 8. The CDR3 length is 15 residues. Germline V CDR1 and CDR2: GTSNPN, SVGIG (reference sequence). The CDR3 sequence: CAWSGVGLALNEQFF. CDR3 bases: TGTGCCTGGAGTGGAGTTGGACTAGCACTCAATGAGCAGTTCTTC.

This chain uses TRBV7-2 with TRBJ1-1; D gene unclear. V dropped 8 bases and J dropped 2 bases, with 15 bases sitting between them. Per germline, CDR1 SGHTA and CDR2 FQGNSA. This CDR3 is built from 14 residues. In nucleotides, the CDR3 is TGTGCCAGCCACCGATCGGGAGGAAACACTGAAGCTTTCTTT. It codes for CASHRSGGNTEAFF.

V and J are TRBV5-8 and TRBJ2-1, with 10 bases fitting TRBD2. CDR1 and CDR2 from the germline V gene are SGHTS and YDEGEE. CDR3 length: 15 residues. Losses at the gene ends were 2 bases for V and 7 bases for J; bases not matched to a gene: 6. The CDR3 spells CASSFSGRKRNEQFF. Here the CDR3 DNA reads TGTGCCAGCAGCTTTAGCGGGAGGAAGAGGAATGAGCAGTTCTTC.

The CDR3 nucleotides are TGTGCCAGCTCACGGGACAGGGTCAATCAGCCCCAGCATTTT. Translation gives CASSRDRVNQPQHF. J is TRBJ1-5 and V is TRBV18; 9 nucleotides agree with TRBD1. Germline lookup yields CDR1 KGHSH and CDR2 LQKENI. With V trimmed by 4 bases and J by 3 bases, 1 base remained unmatched. This CDR3 spans 14 amino acids.

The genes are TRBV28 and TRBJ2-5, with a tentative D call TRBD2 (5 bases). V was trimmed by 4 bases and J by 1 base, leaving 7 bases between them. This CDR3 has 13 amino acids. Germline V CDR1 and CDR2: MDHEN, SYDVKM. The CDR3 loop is CASSSGFQETQYF. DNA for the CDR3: TGTGCCAGCAGTTCGGGGTTCCAAGAGACCCAGTACTTC.

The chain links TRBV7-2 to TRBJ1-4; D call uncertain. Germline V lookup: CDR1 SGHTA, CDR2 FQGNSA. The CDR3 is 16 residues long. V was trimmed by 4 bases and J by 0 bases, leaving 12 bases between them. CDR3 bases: TGTGCCAGCAGCTCCCACTGGGCCCCAACTAATGAAAAACTGTTTTTT. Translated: CASSSHWAPTNEKLFF.

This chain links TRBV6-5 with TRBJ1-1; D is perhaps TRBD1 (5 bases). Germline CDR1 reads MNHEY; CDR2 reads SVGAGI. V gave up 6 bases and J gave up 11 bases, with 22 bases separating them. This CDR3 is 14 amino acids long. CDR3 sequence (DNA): TGTGCCAGCAGGACCACCGGGACTGCAGGATTGGCTTTCTTT. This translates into CASRTTGTAGLAFF.

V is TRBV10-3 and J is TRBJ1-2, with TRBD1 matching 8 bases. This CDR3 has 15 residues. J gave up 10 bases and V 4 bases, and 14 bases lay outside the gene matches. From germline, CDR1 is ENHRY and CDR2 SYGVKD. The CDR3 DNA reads TGTGCCATCAGTGCTCAATCCGGGACAGGCAATTACTACACCTTC. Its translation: CAISAQSGTGNYYTF.

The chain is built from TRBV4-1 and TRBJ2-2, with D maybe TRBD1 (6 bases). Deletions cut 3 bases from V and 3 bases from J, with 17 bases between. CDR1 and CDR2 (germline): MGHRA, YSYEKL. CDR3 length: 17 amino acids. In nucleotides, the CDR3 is TGCGCCAGCAGCCAGAAGTTGATAGCAGGGGACACCGGGGAGCTGTTTTTT. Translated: CASSQKLIAGDTGELFF.

CDR3 in DNA: TGTGCCAGCAGTCGGAGAGCGGGAGGCCTCACAGATACGCAGTATTTT. Amino acids: CASSRRAGGLTDTQYF. This chain connects TRBV3-1 (or the pseudogene TRBV3-2) to TRBJ2-3, with 9 bases lining up with TRBD2. Germline-derived CDR1 and CDR2 are LGHDT and YNNKEL (reference sequence). With 6 bases clipped from V and 2 bases from J, the junction kept 9 bases outside the gene matches. This CDR3 is built from 16 residues.

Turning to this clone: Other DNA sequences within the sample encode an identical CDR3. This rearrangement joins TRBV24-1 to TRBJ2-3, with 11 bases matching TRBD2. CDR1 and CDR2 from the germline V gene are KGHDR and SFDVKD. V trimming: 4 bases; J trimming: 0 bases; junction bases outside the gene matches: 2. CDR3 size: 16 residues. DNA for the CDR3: TGTGCCACCAGTGACCGGACTAGCGGGAGCACAGATACGCAGTATTTT. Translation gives CATSDRTSGSTDTQYF.

This chain's CDR3 is CASLSTDTQYF. Here the CDR3 DNA reads TGTGCCAGCCTAAGCACAGATACGCAGTATTTT. V gene TRBV11-2 combines with J gene TRBJ2-3; no reliable D call. V dropped 8 bases and J dropped 0 bases, with 3 bases sitting between them. The CDR3 has 11 amino acids. The germline V gene has CDR1 SGHAT and CDR2 FQNNGV.

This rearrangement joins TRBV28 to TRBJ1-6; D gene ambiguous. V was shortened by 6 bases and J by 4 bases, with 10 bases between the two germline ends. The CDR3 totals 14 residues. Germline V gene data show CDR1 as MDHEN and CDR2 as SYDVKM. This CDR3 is CASSSSEYNSPLHF. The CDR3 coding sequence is TGTGCCAGCAGCTCGTCCGAGTATAATTCACCCCTCCACTTT.

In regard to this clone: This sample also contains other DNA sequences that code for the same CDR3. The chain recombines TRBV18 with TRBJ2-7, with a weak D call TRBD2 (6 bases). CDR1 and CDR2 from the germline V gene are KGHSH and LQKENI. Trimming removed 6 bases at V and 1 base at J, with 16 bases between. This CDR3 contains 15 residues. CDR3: CASSPPGLASYEQYF. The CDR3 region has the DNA TGTGCCAGCTCTCCCCCTGGGCTAGCGTCCTACGAGCAGTACTTC.

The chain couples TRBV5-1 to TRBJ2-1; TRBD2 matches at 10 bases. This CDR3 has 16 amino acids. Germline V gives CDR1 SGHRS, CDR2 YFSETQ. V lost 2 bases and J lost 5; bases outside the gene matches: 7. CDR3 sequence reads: CASSLMGLASHNEQFF. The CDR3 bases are TGCGCCAGCAGCTTAATGGGACTAGCGAGCCACAATGAGCAGTTCTTC.

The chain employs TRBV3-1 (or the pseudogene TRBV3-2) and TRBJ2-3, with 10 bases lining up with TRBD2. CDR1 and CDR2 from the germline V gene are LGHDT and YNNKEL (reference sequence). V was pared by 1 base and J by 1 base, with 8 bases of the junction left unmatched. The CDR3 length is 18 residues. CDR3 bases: TGTGCCAGCAGCCAAGTTTCCCTAGCGGGAGTGGGCACAGATACGCAGTATTTT. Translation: CASSQVSLAGVGTDTQYF.

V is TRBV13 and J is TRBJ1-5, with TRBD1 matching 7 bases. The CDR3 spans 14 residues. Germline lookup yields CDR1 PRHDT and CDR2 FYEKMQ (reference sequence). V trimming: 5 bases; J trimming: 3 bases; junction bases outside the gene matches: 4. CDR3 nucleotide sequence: TGTGCCAGCAGCCTCACAGGGGACAATCAGCCCCAGCATTTT. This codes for CASSLTGDNQPQHF.

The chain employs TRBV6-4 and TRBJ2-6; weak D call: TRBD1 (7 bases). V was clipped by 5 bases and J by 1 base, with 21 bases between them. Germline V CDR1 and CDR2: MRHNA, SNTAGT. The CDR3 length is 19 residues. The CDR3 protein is CASSYYPGAGGSGANVLTF. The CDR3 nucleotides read TGTGCCAGCAGTTATTATCCGGGAGCAGGGGGATCTGGGGCCAACGTCCTGACTTTC.

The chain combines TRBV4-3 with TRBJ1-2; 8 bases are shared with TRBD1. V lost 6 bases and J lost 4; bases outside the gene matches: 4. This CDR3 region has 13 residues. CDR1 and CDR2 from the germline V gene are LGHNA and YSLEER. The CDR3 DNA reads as TGCGCCAGCAGTGGGACAGGAGGCTATGGCTACACCTTC. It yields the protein CASSGTGGYGYTF.